Shown below are 7 T cell receptor beta chains from a single sample sequenced in a study of patients and donors after allogeneic stem cell transplantation. TCRdb itself ran the RT-PCR reads through MiXCR, one entry per CDR3 protein. The table records more than 150,000 distinct CDR3 sequences, approximately 24% of them present only once. The sequenced sample was blood, either unsorted or a sorted T cell fraction (not recorded which). The receptors come from a human donor who was either an allogeneic HSCT recipient or a stem cell or donor lymphocyte infusion donor (not recorded which). It is not recorded whose cells these are; they may come from a transplant donor.

This chain joins TRBV5-1 and TRBJ1-1; TRBD1 is a possible D gene (5 bases). Trimming took 6 bases from V and 4 from J, leaving 16 bases between them. This CDR3 comprises 14 residues. CDR1 and CDR2 from the germline V gene are SGHRS and YFSETQ. CDR3 amino acids: CASTAKRRGTEAFF. CDR3 nucleotides: TGCGCCAGCACCGCCAAAAGGAGGGGCACTGAAGCTTTCTTT.

The sample holds a few counts of this clonotype. The V and J genes are TRBV10-3 and TRBJ2-1, with 14 bases fitting TRBD2. V lost 9 bases, J lost 7 bases, and 2 bases stayed unmatched. Germline V gene sequence: CDR1 ENHRY, CDR2 SYGVKD. The CDR3 sequence is 13 residues long. The CDR3 coding sequence is TGTGCCATAGGGACTAGCGGGAGTAATGAGCAGTTCTTC. This sequence encodes CAIGTSGSNEQFF.

The chain combines TRBV20-1 with TRBJ2-7, with 12 bases identical to TRBD2. Germline V CDR1 and CDR2: DFQATT, SNEGSKA (reference sequence). Unmatched junction bases numbered 2, after V lost 6 bases and J lost 2 bases. The CDR3 consists of 13 residues. The CDR3 sequence is CSAGLAGTYEQYF. DNA for the CDR3: TGCAGTGCCGGACTAGCGGGGACCTACGAGCAGTACTTC.

This clonotype is categorized as medium-sized. The genes are TRBV29-1 and TRBJ1-1; TRBD1 is a possible D gene (5 bases). Trimming shortened V by 6 bases and J by 3 bases, and 8 bases separated the two germline ends. CDR1 is SQVTM and CDR2 is ANQGSEA in the germline V gene. The CDR3 loop spans 11 amino acids. The CDR3: CSVGVDTEAFF. In DNA, the CDR3 is TGCAGCGTAGGGGTAGACACTGAAGCTTTCTTT.

This chain's CDR3 is CASRGGATDTQYF. The CDR3 nucleotides are TGTGCCAGCCGAGGAGGGGCGACAGATACGCAGTATTTT. The chain carries TRBV11-3 and TRBJ2-3, with a tentative D call TRBD2 (6 bases). The germline gives CDR1 SGHNT, CDR2 YENEEA. Between the trimmed V and J ends, which lost 8 bases and 3 bases, there was a span of 12 bases. The CDR3 length is 13 residues.

The V call is TRBV25-1, the J call TRBJ2-7; tentatively, D is TRBD1 (5 bases). This CDR3 is 16 amino acids long. Per the germline V gene, CDR1 is MGHDK and CDR2 is SYGVNS. V was cut by 6 bases and J by 2 bases, with 20 bases left in between. The CDR3 here is CASRVNQGKFPYEQYF. As DNA, the CDR3 is TGTGCCAGCAGAGTCAATCAGGGAAAATTTCCCTACGAGCAGTACTTC.

The CDR3 DNA follows: TGTGCCAGCAGTATCGGACGCTTTTGGGATACGCAGTATTTT. This gives the protein CASSIGRFWDTQYF. This chain joins TRBV6-2 or TRBV6-3 and TRBJ2-3; D ambiguous. V was cut by 5 bases and J by 6 bases, with 15 bases left in between. The V gene's germline CDR1 is MNHEY and CDR2 SVGEGT. The CDR3 has 14 residues.